Below, 19 T cell receptor beta chains from the same sample are listed, as sequenced in a study of blood T cell repertoires in COVID-19. Method: immunoSEQ multiplex PCR; TCRdb's copy keeps in-frame clones and lacks some. The data show roughly 400,000 clones, 80% to 95% seen once. Sequencing input: PBMCs or T cells enriched from blood (not recorded which). Receptor source: a woman aged 40-49 years who had been exposed to COVID-19.

The chain is built from TRBV5-1 and TRBJ2-2; a weak D match, TRBD1 (6 bases). Germline V gene sequence: CDR1 SGHRS, CDR2 YFSETQ. V lost 4 bases and J lost 5, with 12 bases in between. The CDR3 runs 14 residues. The CDR3 coding sequence is TGCGCCAGCAGCGTGAACAGGGCTACCGGGGAGCTGTTTTTT. As protein: CASSVNRATGELFF.

The CDR3 DNA sequence: TGTGCCACCAGCAGAGAGCCGCCAGGGGTCCAGCCCCAGCATTTT. This gives the protein CATSREPPGVQPQHF. The chain has TRBV15 and TRBJ1-5, with a possible D match to TRBD1 (6 bases). The CDR3 has 15 amino acids. The V and J ends lost 0 bases and 7 bases respectively, with 13 bases between them. Germline V gives CDR1 LNHNV, CDR2 YYDKDF (reference sequence).

The rearrangement uses TRBV2 and TRBJ1-4; D is possibly TRBD1 (5 bases). CDR1 is SNHLY and CDR2 is FYNNEI in the germline V gene. The CDR3 extends over 15 amino acids. The V gene lost 5 bases and the J gene lost 5 bases, with 15 bases spanning the gap. CDR3 DNA: TGTGCCAGCAGTAGGCGGGACGGACAAAATGAAAAACTGTTTTTT. Translation gives CASSRRDGQNEKLFF.

The chain couples TRBV7-9 to TRBJ1-2; D might be TRBD1 (5 bases). This CDR3 comprises 15 residues. Germline V gives CDR1 SEHNR, CDR2 FQNEAQ (reference sequence). The V end lost 1 base, the J end lost 0 bases, and 9 bases lay between the germline ends. CDR3: CASSLGREANYGYTF. CDR3 DNA: TGTGCCAGCAGCTTAGGCAGGGAGGCTAACTATGGCTACACCTTC.

A single count supports this clone. The V gene is TRBV19, the J gene TRBJ2-6; D gene uncertain. Germline V CDR1 and CDR2: LNHDA, SQIVND (reference sequence). The V end lost 5 bases, the J end lost 1 base, and 12 bases lay between the germline ends. The CDR3 has 16 residues. In DNA form, the CDR3 reads TGTGCCAGTAGTCCTAGATCCAGATCTGGGGCCAACGTCCTGACTTTC. It yields the protein CASSPRSRSGANVLTF.

This rearrangement joins TRBV6-2 or TRBV6-3 to TRBJ1-1, with D unresolved. The CDR3 spans 15 residues. CDR1 and CDR2 from the germline V gene are MNHEY and SVGEGT. Trimming cost V 0 bases and J 4 bases, with 12 bases left between them. CDR3: CASSYSGRRRTEAFF. The CDR3 DNA reads as TGTGCCAGCAGTTACTCGGGCAGGCGACGCACTGAAGCTTTCTTT.

The V and J genes are TRBV18 and TRBJ1-2, with D perhaps matching TRBD1 (6 bases). This CDR3 has 12 amino acids. Germline CDR1 and CDR2: KGHSH and LQKENI. The V end lost 7 bases, the J end lost 8 bases, and 14 bases lay between the germline ends. In DNA, the CDR3 is TGTGCCAGCTTCCAGGGGTCTGCGGGCTACACCTTC. Residues: CASFQGSAGYTF.

This chain joins TRBV3-1 (or the pseudogene TRBV3-2) and TRBJ2-1; D not certain. CDR3 size: 13 residues. The germline V and J ends were trimmed by 5 bases and 4 bases, with 9 bases remaining between them. Germline lookup yields CDR1 LGHDT and CDR2 YNNKEL (reference sequence). The CDR3 loop reads CASSTRRYNEQFF. CDR3 DNA: TGTGCCAGCAGCACCCGGCGGTACAATGAGCAGTTCTTC.

The chain employs TRBV29-1 and TRBJ1-2; 8 bases line up with TRBD1. The CDR3 is 11 residues long. Germline CDR1 reads SQVTM; CDR2 reads ANQGSEA. The CDR3 coding sequence is TGCAGTTCCAGAGTGGACAGGGTAGACACCTTC. It codes for CSSRVDRVDTF.

Notes on this clone: Germline is not matched at one junction end, which may reflect a read error. The chain joins TRBV27 to TRBJ2-7, with 8 nucleotides matching TRBD1. The CDR3 loop spans 16 amino acids. Per the germline V gene, CDR1 is MNHEY and CDR2 is SMNVEV (reference sequence). The CDR3 DNA reads TGTGCCAGCAGTTTTTTAGGGACAGGCGGCTCCAACGAGCAGTACTTC. Translation: CASSFLGTGGSNEQYF.

The V call is TRBV19, the J call TRBJ1-3; 7 bases are shared with TRBD1. The V gene's germline CDR1 is LNHDA and CDR2 SQIVND (reference sequence). The length of the CDR3 is 15 residues. V lost 3 bases and J lost 0; bases outside the gene matches: 2. CDR3 DNA sequence: TGTGCCAGTAGTATCGGGGACAGCTCTGGAAACACCATATATTTT. Protein sequence: CASSIGDSSGNTIYF.

The chain uses TRBV2 and TRBJ2-3, with TRBD2 matching over 8 bases. The CDR3 has 13 amino acids. Germline V CDR1 and CDR2: SNHLY, FYNNEI. J gave up 2 bases and V 7 bases, and 2 bases lay outside the gene matches. CDR3: CASKRETTDTQYF. The CDR3 DNA reads TGTGCCAGCAAGCGGGAGACCACAGATACGCAGTATTTT.

The rearrangement joins TRBV18 to TRBJ2-2; a possible D gene is TRBD2 (5 bases). Germline V lookup: CDR1 KGHSH, CDR2 LQKENI. This CDR3 contains 17 residues. Trimming removed 3 bases from V and 0 bases from J, with 14 bases in between. The CDR3: CASSPQRRTANTGELFF. The DNA for the CDR3 is TGTGCCAGCTCACCGCAGCGTAGGACTGCGAACACCGGGGAGCTGTTTTTT.

The chain joins TRBV9 to TRBJ2-7; TRBD1 agrees at 7 bases. Trimming cost V 2 bases and J 2 bases; bases outside gene matches: 7. The CDR3 sequence is 15 residues long. Per germline, CDR1 SGDLS and CDR2 YYNGEE. The CDR3 sequence: CASSVAGTATYEQYF. CDR3 nucleotides: TGTGCCAGCAGCGTCGCCGGGACAGCGACCTACGAGCAGTACTTC.

The chain recombines TRBV3-1 (or the pseudogene TRBV3-2) with TRBJ1-2, with D possibly being TRBD1 (6 bases). CDR3 length equals 15 residues. CDR1 is LGHDT and CDR2 is YNNKEL in the germline V gene (reference sequence). Between the trimmed V and J ends, which lost 3 bases and 0 bases, there was a span of 11 bases. CDR3 coding DNA: TGTGCCAGCAGCCAGCAGGGGTTGGCTAACTATGGCTACACCTTC. Residues: CASSQQGLANYGYTF.

The V and J genes are TRBV18 and TRBJ1-2, with a tentative D call TRBD1 (5 bases). This CDR3 comprises 17 residues. V was clipped by 4 bases and J by 4 bases, with 22 bases between them. Germline V lookup: CDR1 KGHSH, CDR2 LQKENI. CDR3 DNA sequence: TGTGCCAGCTCACGCGAAATTCACCAGACCGGGGGCTATGGCTACACCTTC. This encodes CASSREIHQTGGYGYTF.

This sequence joins TRBV15 and TRBJ2-1; maybe TRBD1 (5 bases). The V end was cut by 0 bases, the J end by 8 bases, with 14 bases between. The CDR3 sequence is 15 residues long. Germline assignment: CDR1 LNHNV and CDR2 YYDKDF (reference sequence). CDR3 sequence reads: CATSREQAVLDEQFF. For the CDR3, the DNA is TGTGCCACCAGCAGAGAACAGGCCGTTCTAGATGAGCAGTTCTTC.

The V gene is TRBV7-9, the J gene TRBJ1-5, with 7 positions matching TRBD1. The CDR3 spans 16 residues. Trimming at V came to 5 bases and at J to 1 base, leaving 8 bases not matched to a gene. CDR1 and CDR2 from the germline V gene are SEHNR and FQNEAQ (reference sequence). CDR3 protein: CASSMGQLGSNQPQHF. The CDR3 region has the DNA TGTGCCAGCAGCATGGGACAGTTGGGCAGCAATCAGCCCCAGCATTTT.

This clone has just one count. The V call is TRBV19, the J call TRBJ1-2; maybe TRBD1 (6 bases). CDR1 LNHDA and CDR2 SQIVND come from the germline V gene (reference sequence). CDR3 length: 13 residues. V gave up 0 bases and J gave up 4 bases, with 6 bases separating them. The CDR3 reads CASSIDRGYGYTF. As DNA, the CDR3 is TGTGCCAGTAGTATAGACAGGGGCTATGGCTACACCTTC. The whole variable domain, remainder taken from reference TRBV19 and TRBJ1-2, is DGGITQSPKYLFRKEGQNVTLSCEQNLNHDAMYWYRQDPGQGLRLIYYSQIVNDFQKGDIAEGYSVSREKKESFPLTVTSAQKNPTAFYLCASSIDRGYGYTFGSGTRLTVV.